This T cell receptor (beta chain) came from a study of blood T cell repertoires in COVID-19. Study overall: Specimens from acute and convalescent COVID-19 originated in the United States, Italy and Spain. In each case, the material was cDNA or gDNA derived from T cells, B-cell-depleted T cells, or PBMCs.

Original methodology: Nucleated cell counts were estimated from reference gene primer amplification. Libraries were prepared by immunoSEQ multiplex PCR; TCRdb keeps only in-frame clonotypes and omits some of them. That table is the source of V, J and clone size, and D and trimming were worked out from the DNA. This table has 65,000 to 90,000 clones, roughly 80% appearing once. CDR1 and CDR2 from the germline V gene are LNHNV and YYDKDF (reference sequence). The CDR3 contains 16 residues. The junction had 3 bases not matched to a gene; V was cut back by 0 bases and J by 7 bases. This sequence joins TRBV15 and TRBJ2-1; 13 bases agree with TRBD2. The sample comprised peripheral blood. The sequence was obtained from a woman of 80 years or more with active or convalescent COVID-19. CDR3 DNA: TGTGCCACCAGCAGAGACCGACTAGCGGGAGGAAATGAGCAGTTCTTC. Translation: CATSRDRLAGGNEQFF.